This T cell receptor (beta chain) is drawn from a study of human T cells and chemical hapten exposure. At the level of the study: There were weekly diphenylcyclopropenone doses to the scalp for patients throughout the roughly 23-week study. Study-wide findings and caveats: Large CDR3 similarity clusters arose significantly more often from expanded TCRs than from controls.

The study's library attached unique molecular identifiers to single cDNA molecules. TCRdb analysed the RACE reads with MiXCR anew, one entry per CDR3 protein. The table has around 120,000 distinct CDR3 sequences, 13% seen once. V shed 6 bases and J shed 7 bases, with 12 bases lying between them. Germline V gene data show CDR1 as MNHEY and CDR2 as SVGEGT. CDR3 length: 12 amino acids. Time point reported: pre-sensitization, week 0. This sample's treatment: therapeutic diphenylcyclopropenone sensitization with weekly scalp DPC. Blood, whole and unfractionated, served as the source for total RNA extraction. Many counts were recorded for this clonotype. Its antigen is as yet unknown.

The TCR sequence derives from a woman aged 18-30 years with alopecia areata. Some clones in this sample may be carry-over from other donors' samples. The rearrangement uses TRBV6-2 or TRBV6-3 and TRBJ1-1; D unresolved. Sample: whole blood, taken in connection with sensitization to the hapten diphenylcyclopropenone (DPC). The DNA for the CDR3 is TGTGCCAGCAGCCAAACGGTGAGTGAAGCTTTCTTT. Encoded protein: CASSQTVSEAFF.